The entry below describes one T cell receptor (beta chain). Produced via immunoSEQ multiplex PCR; TCRdb's table is partial and in-frame only. Seen here are 55,000 to 70,000 clones, around nine tenths observed once, and the top ten hold approximately 1.3%. The data are from a study of OX40 agonist ivuxolimab in advanced cancers. Study summary: Prior checkpoint blockade (anti-PD-1, anti-PD-L1 or anti-CTLA-4) was permitted; approximately 44% had it.

The CDR3 is 15 residues long. V was shortened by 2 bases and J by 1 base, with 9 bases between the two germline ends. Germline loops: CDR1 SGHRS, CDR2 YFSETQ. The chain joins TRBV5-1 to TRBJ2-2; possible D gene TRBD1, 5 bases. The receptor was isolated from an adult with an advanced solid tumor such as melanoma, head and neck, liver or kidney cancer. Sequenced material: CD4+ or CD8+ T cells sorted from blood, taken in a trial of the OX40 agonist ivuxolimab. The CDR3 sequence is CASSLLTGNTGELFF. The CDR3 bases are TGCGCCAGCAGCTTACTTACAGGGAACACCGGGGAGCTGTTTTTT.